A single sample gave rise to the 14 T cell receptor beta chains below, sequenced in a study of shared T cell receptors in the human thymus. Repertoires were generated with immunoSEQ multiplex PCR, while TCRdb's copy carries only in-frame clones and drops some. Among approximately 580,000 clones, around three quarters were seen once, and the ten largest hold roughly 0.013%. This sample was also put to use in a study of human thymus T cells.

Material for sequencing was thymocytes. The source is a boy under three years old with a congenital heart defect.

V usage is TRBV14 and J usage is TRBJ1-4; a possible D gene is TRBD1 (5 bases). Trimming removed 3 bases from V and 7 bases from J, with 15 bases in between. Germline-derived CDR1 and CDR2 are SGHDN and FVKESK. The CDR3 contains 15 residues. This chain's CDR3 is CASSHQPGVGEKLFF. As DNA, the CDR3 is TGTGCCAGCAGCCACCAACCGGGGGTTGGTGAAAAACTGTTTTTT.

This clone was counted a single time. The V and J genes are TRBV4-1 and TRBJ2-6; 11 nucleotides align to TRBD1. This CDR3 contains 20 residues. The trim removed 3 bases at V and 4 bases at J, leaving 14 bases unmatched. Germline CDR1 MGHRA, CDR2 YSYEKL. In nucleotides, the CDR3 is TGCGCCAGCAGCCACAGACCGGGACAGGGGGAACTAGCCGGGGCCAACGTCCTGACTTTC. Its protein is CASSHRPGQGELAGANVLTF.

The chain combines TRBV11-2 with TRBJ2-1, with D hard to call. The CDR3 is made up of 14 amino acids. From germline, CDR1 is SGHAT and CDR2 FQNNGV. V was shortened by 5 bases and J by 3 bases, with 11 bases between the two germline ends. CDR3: CASSPLFGYNEQFF. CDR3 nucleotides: TGTGCCAGCAGCCCTCTGTTCGGCTACAATGAGCAGTTCTTC.

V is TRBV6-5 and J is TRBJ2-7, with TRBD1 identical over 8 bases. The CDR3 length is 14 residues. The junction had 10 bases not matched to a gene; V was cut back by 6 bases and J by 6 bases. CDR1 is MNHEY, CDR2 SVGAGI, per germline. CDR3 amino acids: CASSTDRGRVEQYF. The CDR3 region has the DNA TGTGCCAGCAGCACCGACAGGGGAAGGGTCGAGCAGTACTTC.

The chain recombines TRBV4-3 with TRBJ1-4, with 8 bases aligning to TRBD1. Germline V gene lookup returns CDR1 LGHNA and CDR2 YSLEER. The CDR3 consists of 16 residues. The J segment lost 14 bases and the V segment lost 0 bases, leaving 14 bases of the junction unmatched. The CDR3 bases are TGCGCCAGCAGCCAAGAGGACAGGGCAGGGATGAAAGGGCTGTTTTTT. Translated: CASSQEDRAGMKGLFF.

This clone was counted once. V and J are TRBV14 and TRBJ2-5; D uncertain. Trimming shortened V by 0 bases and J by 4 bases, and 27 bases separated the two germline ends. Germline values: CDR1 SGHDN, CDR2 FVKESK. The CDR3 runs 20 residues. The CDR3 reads CASSQDLGLARRYHGETQYF. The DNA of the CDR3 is TGTGCCAGCAGCCAAGATCTCGGGTTGGCGAGAAGGTACCATGGAGAGACCCAGTACTTC.

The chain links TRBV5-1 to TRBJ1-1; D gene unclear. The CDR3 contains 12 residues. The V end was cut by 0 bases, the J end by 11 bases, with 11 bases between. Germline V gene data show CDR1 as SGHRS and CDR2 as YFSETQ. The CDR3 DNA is TGCGCCAGCAGCTTGGCCGCGTGCGGGGCTTTCTTT. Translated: CASSLAACGAFF.

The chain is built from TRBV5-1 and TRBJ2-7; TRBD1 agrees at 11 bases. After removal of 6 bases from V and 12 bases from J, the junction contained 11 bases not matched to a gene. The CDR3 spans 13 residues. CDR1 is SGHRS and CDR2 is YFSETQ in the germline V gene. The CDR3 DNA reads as TGCGCCAGCACCCGGACAGGGGGCGATTGGGTGTACTTC. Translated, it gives CASTRTGGDWVYF. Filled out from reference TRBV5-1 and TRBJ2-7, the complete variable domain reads KAGVTQTPRYLIKTRGQQVTLSCSPISGHRSVSWYQQTPGQGLQFLFEYFSETQRNKGNFPGRFSGRQFSNSRSEMNVSTLELGDSALYLCASTRTGGDWVYFGPGTRLTVT.

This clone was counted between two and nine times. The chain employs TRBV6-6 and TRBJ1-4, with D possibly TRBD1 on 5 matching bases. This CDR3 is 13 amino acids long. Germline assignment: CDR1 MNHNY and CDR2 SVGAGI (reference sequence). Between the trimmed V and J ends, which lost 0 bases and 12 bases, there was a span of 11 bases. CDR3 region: CASSYSIVTELFF. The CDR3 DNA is TGTGCCAGCAGTTACTCGATTGTGACAGAACTGTTTTTT.

The CDR3: CASSQDRGQGSYNLAEGDTDTQYF. The CDR3 DNA reads as TGTGCCAGCAGCCAAGATCGGGGCCAGGGATCTTATAATCTAGCGGAGGGGGACACAGATACGCAGTATTTT. The chain has TRBV14 and TRBJ2-3; possibly TRBD2 for D (7 bases). The germline V gene encodes CDR1 SGHDN and CDR2 FVKESK. Trimming removed 0 bases from V and 2 bases from J, with 36 bases in between. CDR3 length: 24 residues.

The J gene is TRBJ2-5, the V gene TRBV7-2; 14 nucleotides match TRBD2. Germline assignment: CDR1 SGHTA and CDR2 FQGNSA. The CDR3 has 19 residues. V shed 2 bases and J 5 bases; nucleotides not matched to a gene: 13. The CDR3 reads CASSLPYRLAGGPGETQYF. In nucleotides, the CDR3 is TGTGCCAGCAGCTTACCATACCGACTAGCGGGAGGGCCGGGGGAGACCCAGTACTTC. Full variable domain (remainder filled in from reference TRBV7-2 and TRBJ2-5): GAGVSQSPSNKVTEKGKDVELRCDPISGHTALYWYRQSLGQGLEFLIYFQGNSAPDKSGLPSDRFSAERTGGSVSTLTIQRTQQEDSAVYLCASSLPYRLAGGPGETQYFGPGTRLLVL.

CDR3 DNA: TGTGCCAGCAGCCCCCGTGGTAGCGGGAGAATTGGGCGTGGGTACAATGAGCAGTTCTTC. Translating it yields CASSPRGSGRIGRGYNEQFF. The chain is built from TRBV4-2 and TRBJ2-1; 9 bases line up with TRBD2. The CDR3 has 20 residues. Trimming at V came to 4 bases and at J to 4 bases, leaving 20 bases not matched to a gene. Germline CDR1 LGHNA, CDR2 YNFKEQ.

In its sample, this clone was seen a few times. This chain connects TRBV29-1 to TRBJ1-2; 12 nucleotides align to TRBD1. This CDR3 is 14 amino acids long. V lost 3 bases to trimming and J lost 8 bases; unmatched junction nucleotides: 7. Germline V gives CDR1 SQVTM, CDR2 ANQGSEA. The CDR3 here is CSVEDGTGGLGYTF. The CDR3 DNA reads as TGCAGCGTTGAGGACGGGACAGGGGGCTTGGGCTACACCTTC.

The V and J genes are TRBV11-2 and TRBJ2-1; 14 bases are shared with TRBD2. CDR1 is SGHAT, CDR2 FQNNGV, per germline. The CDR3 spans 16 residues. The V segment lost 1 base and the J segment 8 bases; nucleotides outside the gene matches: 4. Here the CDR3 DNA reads TGTGCCAGCAGCTTAGCCGGGACTAGCGGGAGATATGAGCAGTTCTTC. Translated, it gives CASSLAGTSGRYEQFF.